Following are 25 T cell receptor beta chains from one sample sequenced in a study of PD-1 blockade in classical Hodgkin lymphoma. Data came from immunoSEQ multiplex PCR; TCRdb stores just in-frame clones and leaves some out. The table shows some 84,000 clones, with roughly 90% occurring only once. Relapse was seen in all patients after autologous stem cell transplantation, and brentuximab vedotin exposure was variable. The sequenced sample was peripheral blood mononuclear cells (PBMCs), obtained at baseline. Receptor source: a human donor with classical Hodgkin lymphoma.

The J gene is TRBJ1-1, the V gene TRBV9; the D gene is possibly TRBD1 (5 bases). Germline V gene data show CDR1 as SGDLS and CDR2 as YYNGEE. The CDR3 has 14 amino acids. The V and J ends lost 4 bases and 3 bases respectively, with 13 bases between them. The CDR3 loop is CASSMGRDDTEAFF. The DNA for the CDR3 is TGTGCCAGCAGCATGGGACGGGATGACACTGAAGCTTTCTTT.

V and J are TRBV15 and TRBJ2-7, with a weak D call TRBD2 (5 bases). This CDR3 is built from 14 residues. The V end lost 1 base, the J end lost 5 bases, and 12 bases lay between the germline ends. The germline V gene encodes CDR1 LNHNV and CDR2 YYDKDF (reference sequence). CDR3 nucleotide sequence: TGTGCCACCAGCAGAGTGAGGGTTCGGGACGAGCAGTACTTC. Its translation: CATSRVRVRDEQYF.

The chain uses TRBV19 and TRBJ2-1; TRBD2 agrees at 12 bases. The J segment lost 5 bases and the V segment lost 6 bases, leaving 17 bases of the junction unmatched. Germline loops: CDR1 LNHDA, CDR2 SQIVND (reference sequence). The CDR3 is 19 residues long. CDR3 in amino acids: CASRQLRLTSGSFDNEQFF. In nucleotides, the CDR3 is TGTGCCAGTAGACAACTTAGGCTGACTAGCGGGAGTTTCGACAATGAGCAGTTCTTC.

V and J are TRBV7-6 and TRBJ2-7; 11 bases fit TRBD2. With 1 base clipped from V and 3 bases from J, the junction kept 5 bases outside the gene matches. Germline-derived CDR1 and CDR2 are SGHVS and FNYEAQ. This CDR3 comprises 16 residues. For the CDR3, the DNA is TGTGCCAGCAGCTTAGGGCTAGCGGGAGGTTACTACGAGCAGTACTTC. Translated, it gives CASSLGLAGGYYEQYF.

The count of this clone is one. J is TRBJ2-5 and V is TRBV10-2; the match to TRBD1 covers 8 bases. This CDR3 has 14 residues. Germline CDR1 is WSHSY and CDR2 is SAAADI. V was pared by 5 bases and J by 5 bases, with 7 bases of the junction left unmatched. The CDR3 protein is CASSMTGAAETQYF. DNA for the CDR3: TGCGCCAGCAGTATGACAGGGGCGGCGGAGACCCAGTACTTC.

The chain employs TRBV4-2 and TRBJ1-4; no reliable D call. Germline assignment: CDR1 LGHNA and CDR2 YNFKEQ. The V end lost 4 bases, the J end lost 7 bases, and 7 bases lay between the germline ends. CDR3 length equals 12 residues. CDR3 sequence (DNA): TGTGCCAGCAGCCTACTTAGTGAAAAACTGTTTTTT. It yields the protein CASSLLSEKLFF.

This chain joins TRBV5-6 and TRBJ1-4, with a possible D match to TRBD1 (6 bases). CDR3 length equals 14 residues. Deletions cut 3 bases from V and 7 bases from J, with 13 bases between. CDR1 and CDR2 from the germline V gene are SGHDT and YYEEEE. The CDR3 region has the DNA TGTGCCAGCAGCTCGAGGGGGAAGGGTGAAAAACTGTTTTTT. As protein: CASSSRGKGEKLFF.

This chain joins TRBV14 and TRBJ2-5, with 10 bases matching TRBD2. The germline gives CDR1 SGHDN, CDR2 FVKESK. This CDR3 spans 16 amino acids. J gave up 7 bases and V 1 base, and 9 bases lay outside the gene matches. As DNA, the CDR3 is TGTGCCAGCAGCCAAGGAGTAGCGGGAGGTCGGGGGACCCAGTACTTC. It translates to CASSQGVAGGRGTQYF.

This clone came up a few times. The rearrangement joins TRBV5-8 to TRBJ2-5, with D possibly matching TRBD1 (6 bases). Germline V lookup: CDR1 SGHTS, CDR2 YDEGEE. V was shortened by 3 bases and J by 1 base, with 10 bases between the two germline ends. The CDR3 is made up of 14 amino acids. CDR3 sequence reads: CASSSWGPQETQYF. In DNA form, the CDR3 reads TGTGCCAGCAGCTCCTGGGGGCCCCAAGAGACCCAGTACTTC.

The genes are TRBV6-1 and TRBJ1-5, with 7 nucleotides matching TRBD1. This CDR3 is 13 amino acids long. Germline CDR1 MNHNS, CDR2 SASEGT. V dropped 4 bases and J dropped 7; count of bases not matched to a gene: 4. The CDR3 protein is CASSVDRVQPQHF. CDR3 coding DNA: TGTGCCAGCAGTGTCGACAGGGTCCAGCCCCAGCATTTT.

The chain employs TRBV7-9 and TRBJ2-7, with D possibly TRBD1 on 6 matching bases. The ends were cut back, 4 bases at V and 3 bases at J, with 10 bases in the middle. The CDR3 contains 13 residues. CDR1 is SEHNR and CDR2 is FQNEAQ in the germline V gene (reference sequence). This chain's CDR3 is CASSYPGDYEQYF. In DNA form, the CDR3 reads TGTGCCAGCAGCTATCCAGGGGACTACGAGCAGTACTTC.

This clone occurred a few times. This chain uses TRBV11-2 with TRBJ2-6; D call uncertain. Germline V lookup: CDR1 SGHAT, CDR2 FQNNGV. The CDR3 runs 15 residues. With 1 base removed from V and 4 bases from J, the gap between germline ends came to 8 bases. As DNA, the CDR3 is TGTGCCAGCAGCTTAGGGGTATGGGGGGCCAACGTCCTGACTTTC. It specifies CASSLGVWGANVLTF. The entire variable domain, with the rest obtained from reference TRBV11-2 and TRBJ2-6, is as follows: EAGVAQSPRYKIIEKRQSVAFWCNPISGHATLYWYQQILGQGPKLLIQFQNNGVVDDSQLPKDRFSAERLKGVDSTLKIQPAKLEDSAVYLCASSLGVWGANVLTFGAGSRLTVL.

The rearrangement uses TRBV6-5 and TRBJ1-1; D unclear. The CDR3 is 13 residues long. The germline CDR1 and CDR2 sequences are MNHEY and SVGAGI. Trimming removed 2 bases at V and 1 base at J, with 5 bases between. The CDR3 sequence is CASSYGENTEAFF. The CDR3 DNA is TGTGCCAGCAGTTACGGGGAGAACACTGAAGCTTTCTTT.

The chain employs TRBV18 and TRBJ2-3; D is perhaps TRBD2 (6 bases). CDR1 and CDR2 (germline): KGHSH, LQKENI. Trimming took 8 bases from V and 3 from J, leaving 12 bases between them. The CDR3 loop spans 13 amino acids. In DNA form, the CDR3 reads TGTGCCAGCCTACCCGGGAGTACAGATACGCAGTATTTT. Its protein product is CASLPGSTDTQYF.

The J gene is TRBJ2-7, the V gene TRBV4-3; 10 positions agree with TRBD2. Germline values: CDR1 LGHNA, CDR2 YSLEER. There are 15 residues in the CDR3. The V and J ends lost 4 bases and 4 bases, in that order; junction bases with no gene match: 7. The CDR3 bases are TGCGCCAGCAGCCCGTCTAGCGGGAGTCTATACGAGCAGTACTTC. It encodes CASSPSSGSLYEQYF.

The DNA of the CDR3 is TGTGCCAGCAGTGAAAGGGGACAGCACAATCAGCCCCAGCATTTT. Protein sequence: CASSERGQHNQPQHF. The chain employs TRBV6-1 and TRBJ1-5, with TRBD1 matching over 7 bases. After removal of 2 bases from V and 3 bases from J, the junction contained 4 bases not matched to a gene. CDR3 length equals 15 residues. Germline values: CDR1 MNHNS, CDR2 SASEGT.

This chain joins TRBV13 and TRBJ2-7, with 9 bases that match TRBD2. Germline CDR1 PRHDT, CDR2 FYEKMQ (reference sequence). The CDR3 runs 15 residues. The ends lost 2 bases at V and 6 bases at J; junction bases unmatched: 8. CDR3 nucleotide sequence: TGTGCCAGCAGCTTACGGGCGGGAGGGCCGCCCGAGCAGTACTTC. Protein product: CASSLRAGGPPEQYF.

The chain is built from TRBV7-8 and TRBJ1-5; TRBD1 matches 10 bases. With V trimmed by 7 bases and J by 1 base, 4 bases remained unmatched. This CDR3 contains 15 residues. The V gene's germline CDR1 is SGHVS and CDR2 FQNEAQ. The CDR3 nucleotides are TGTGCCAGCAAACGGGACAGGGGAAGCAATCAGCCCCAGCATTTT. Translation gives CASKRDRGSNQPQHF.

This chain uses TRBV11-3 with TRBJ2-1, with 7 bases that match TRBD1. CDR3 length: 12 residues. The V gene's germline CDR1 is SGHNT and CDR2 YENEEA. The V segment lost 4 bases and the J segment 6 bases; nucleotides outside the gene matches: 0. This chain's CDR3 is CASSSGGNEQFF. The CDR3, as DNA: TGTGCCAGCAGCTCAGGGGGCAATGAGCAGTTCTTC.

This chain uses TRBV11-2 with TRBJ1-5; 9 bases are a match to TRBD1. The V gene's germline CDR1 is SGHAT and CDR2 FQNNGV. J was trimmed by 6 bases and V by 0 bases; bases with no gene match: 12. The CDR3 has 18 amino acids. This chain's CDR3 is CASSLEGGVPTGGQPQHF. CDR3 DNA sequence: TGTGCCAGCAGCTTAGAAGGGGGAGTTCCGACAGGGGGTCAGCCCCAGCATTTT. Full variable domain (outside the CDR3, taken from reference TRBV11-2 and TRBJ1-5): EAGVAQSPRYKIIEKRQSVAFWCNPISGHATLYWYQQILGQGPKLLIQFQNNGVVDDSQLPKDRFSAERLKGVDSTLKIQPAKLEDSAVYLCASSLEGGVPTGGQPQHFGDGTRLSIL.

V gene TRBV11-1 combines with J gene TRBJ1-2; 8 bases are shared with TRBD1. The CDR3 runs 16 residues. Germline CDR1 is SGHAT and CDR2 is FQDESV (reference sequence). The V gene end was trimmed by 5 bases and the J gene end by 4 bases; junction bases not matched to a gene: 12. The CDR3 protein is CASSPGQGGHLYGYTF. The CDR3 region has the DNA TGTGCCAGCAGCCCTGGACAGGGCGGTCACCTCTATGGCTACACCTTC.

The chain joins TRBV7-9 to TRBJ1-3, with no clear D. This CDR3 has 18 residues. Germline V gene data show CDR1 as SEHNR and CDR2 as FQNEAQ (reference sequence). The V and J ends lost 6 bases and 3 bases respectively, with 24 bases between them. The CDR3 spells CASSSLPPTETRGNTIYF. Here the CDR3 DNA reads TGTGCCAGCAGTTCGCTGCCTCCCACAGAGACGCGTGGAAACACCATATATTTT. The variable domain in full, with the rest retrieved from reference TRBV7-9 and TRBJ1-3, is DTGVSQNPRHKITKRGQNVTFRCDPISEHNRLYWYRQTLGQGPEFLTYFQNEAQLEKSRLLSDRFSAERPKGSFSTLEIQRTEQGDSAMYLCASSSLPPTETRGNTIYFGEGSWLTVV.

The J gene is TRBJ2-2, the V gene TRBV28; D gene unclear. The CDR3 totals 15 residues. Germline CDR1 is MDHEN and CDR2 is SYDVKM. Trimming removed 2 bases from V and 1 base from J, with 8 bases in between. The DNA of the CDR3 is TGTGCCAGCAGTTTAAGCTTCTTGAACACCGGGGAGCTGTTTTTT. Its protein product is CASSLSFLNTGELFF.

V gene TRBV5-1 combines with J gene TRBJ2-3; D is unclear. CDR3 size: 14 residues. V was shortened by 3 bases and J by 0 bases, with 8 bases between the two germline ends. The germline V gene encodes CDR1 SGHRS and CDR2 YFSETQ. CDR3 sequence reads: CASSSAASTDTQYF. The CDR3 DNA is TGCGCCAGCAGCTCCGCGGCTAGCACAGATACGCAGTATTTT.

The chain employs TRBV28 and TRBJ2-7; possible D gene TRBD1, 7 bases. CDR1 MDHEN and CDR2 SYDVKM come from the germline V gene. The V and J ends lost 1 base and 2 bases respectively, with 18 bases between them. This CDR3 spans 17 amino acids. CDR3: CASSLSGGIGSTYEQYF. The DNA for the CDR3 is TGTGCCAGCAGTTTATCAGGGGGGATTGGGAGCACCTACGAGCAGTACTTC. Variable domain in full (rest from reference TRBV28 and TRBJ2-7): DVKVTQSSRYLVKRTGEKVFLECVQDMDHENMFWYRQDPGLGLRLIYFSYDVKMKEKGDIPEGYSVSREKKERFSLILESASTNQTSMYLCASSLSGGIGSTYEQYFGPGTRLTVT.